This TCR beta chain was captured in a study of T-cell reconstitution after alpha-beta-depleted transplantation in children (dated by TCRdb to 2016 to 2017). For the study in its entirety: Using TCR repertoire profiling, the study followed T-cell immune reconstitution in a quantitative way in children after TCRalphabeta/CD19-depleted allogeneic hematopoietic cell transplantation.

Per the germline V gene (reference sequence), SEHNR is the CDR1 and FQNEAQ is the CDR2. The CDR3, cysteine through phenylalanine, is 16 amino acids long. Only the CDR3 DNA is retained, 48 bases long and in frame from the first base. V is reduced by 2 bases and J by 4 bases, leaving a spacing of 15 bases between them. Libraries were constructed by PCR. Instrument on record: Illumina HiSeq 2500. Molecular barcoding was employed in the preparation of TCR libraries, with unique molecular identifiers being used to normalize TCRbeta repertoire quantification. In TCRdb, the public reads were trimmed at Q25 with fastp and aligned with MiXCR, with productive beta chains retained. Duplicate CDR3 protein sequences are folded into a single record with the most common DNA and genes. The sample has 200,000 to 250,000 distinct CDR3 sequences on record, around 10% of them singletons. Clones ranked in the top ten supply 5% to 7% of the sample.

This clonotype has just a few counts. No antigen is known for it. Base qualities were left out, and no much larger clone turns up one base away. The source material was PBMCs from the stem cell graft donor, sampled from the stem cell graft. Recombination connected TRBV7-9 to TRBJ1-3; a confident D gene designation cannot be given. This sequence originates from a human donor who donated a stem cell graft to a child with acute lymphoblastic leukemia. The CDR3 corresponds to CASSLWLDYDGNTIYF. In nucleotide form, the sequence is TGTGCCAGCAGCTTATGGCTGGATTACGACGGAAACACCATATATTTT.